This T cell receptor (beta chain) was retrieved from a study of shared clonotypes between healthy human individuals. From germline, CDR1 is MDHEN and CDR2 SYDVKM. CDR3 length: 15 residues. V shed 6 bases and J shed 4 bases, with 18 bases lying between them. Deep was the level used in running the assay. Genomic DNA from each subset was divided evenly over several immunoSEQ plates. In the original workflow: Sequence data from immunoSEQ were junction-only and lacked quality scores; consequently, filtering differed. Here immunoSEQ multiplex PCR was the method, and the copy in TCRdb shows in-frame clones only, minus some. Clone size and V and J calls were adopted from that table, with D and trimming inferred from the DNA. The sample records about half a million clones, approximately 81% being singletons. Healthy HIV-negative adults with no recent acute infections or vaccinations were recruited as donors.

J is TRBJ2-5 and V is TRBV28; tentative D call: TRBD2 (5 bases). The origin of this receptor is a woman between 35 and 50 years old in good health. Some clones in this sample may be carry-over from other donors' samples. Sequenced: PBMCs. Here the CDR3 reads CASSPMRAGRETQYF. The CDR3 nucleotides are TGTGCCAGCAGCCCCATGCGGGCAGGCAGAGAGACCCAGTACTTC.